This TCR beta chain was captured by sequencing in a study of cytomegalovirus exposure and HLA in healthy donors. Only in-frame clones appear in the TCRdb table, and some are missing; sequencing was by immunoSEQ multiplex PCR. The table shows about 73,000 clones, with around 90% occurring only once. The CDR3 loop spans 18 amino acids. After removal of 5 bases from V and 0 bases from J, the junction contained 13 bases not matched to a gene. From germline, CDR1 is MDHEN and CDR2 SYDVKM. Sequencing used PBMCs. The gene calls are TRBV28 and TRBJ1-1; 9 bases agree with TRBD1. This clonotype originated in a woman between 18 and 29 years old in good health and CMV-seropositive. Written as DNA, the CDR3 is TGTGCCAGCAGTATCCCCCCGGGACAGGGTCGCATGAACACTGAAGCTTTCTTT. Its protein product is CASSIPPGQGRMNTEAFF.